This is a list of T cell receptor beta chains from one sample in a study of vaccination and CD4 T cells after COVID-19. From the PCR reads, TCRdb called clonotypes with MiXCR, one entry per CDR3 protein. The sample consists of under 20,000 distinct CDR3 sequences, roughly 71% of them appearing once. These TCRs' antigens remain unknown. Sequencing input: CD4+ T cells from blood, cultured in vitro. The receptors were sampled from a human donor who had recovered from COVID-19. CDR3s include the opening cysteine and the closing phenylalanine or tryptophan. The D gene is left open where the match is weak. Clone size is not always given. Where it is, it says once, few, many or a class for expanded clones.

cdr3_aa cdr3_nt clone_size j_call d_call v_call
CSAPDYTETYEQYF TGCAGTGCACCGGACTACACCGAAACCTACGAGCAGTACTTC - TRBJ2-7 - TRBV20-1
CASSSDRVYQPQHF TGTGCCAGCAGCTCAGACAGGGTATATCAGCCCCAGCATTTT - TRBJ1-5 TRBD1 TRBV7-2
CASRRAGGISETQYF TGTGCCAGTAGACGCGCAGGGGGCATTTCGGAGACCCAGTACTTC - TRBJ2-5 TRBD1 TRBV19
CASSQGQGRNYEQYF TGTGCCAGCAGCCAAGGACAGGGGAGGAACTACGAGCAGTACTTC once TRBJ2-7 TRBD1 TRBV6-1
CASRLAGGELFF TGTGCCAGCAGATTAGCGGGAGGGGAGCTGTTTTTT - TRBJ2-2 TRBD2 TRBV28
CASKLGGPGGAFF TGTGCCAGCAAGTTGGGCGGGCCTGGGGGGGCTTTCTTT few TRBJ1-1 - TRBV2
CASSLGFGRGASNQPQHF TGTGCCAGCAGTTTAGGGTTCGGCAGGGGGGCAAGCAATCAGCCCCAGCATTTT - TRBJ1-5 TRBD1 TRBV27
CASSIDRDKLYGYTF TGTGCCAGTAGTATAGACCGGGACAAACTTTATGGCTACACCTTC once TRBJ1-2 - TRBV19
CASSDLYIGQVFYGYTF TGTGCCAGCAGTGATCTGTACATTGGACAGGTCTTCTATGGCTACACCTTC few TRBJ1-2 TRBD1 TRBV6-1
CASSQGRNQPQHF TGTGCCAGCAGCCAAGGGCGCAATCAGCCCCAGCATTTT once TRBJ1-5 - TRBV7-8
CASSSKWISTDTQYF TGTGCCAGCAGTTCTAAGTGGATTAGCACAGATACGCAGTATTTT - TRBJ2-3 - TRBV28
CASSLRGNTEAFF TGTGCCAGCAGTTTGCGTGGTAACACTGAAGCTTTCTTT few TRBJ1-1 - TRBV27
CATSDPRDRESGNQPQHF TGTGCCACCAGTGACCCCCGGGACAGGGAGTCCGGCAATCAGCCCCAGCATTTT few TRBJ1-5 TRBD1 TRBV24-1
CASSRPTGGAITGELFF TGTGCCAGCAGCCGCCCGACAGGGGGCGCGATCACCGGGGAGCTGTTTTTT - TRBJ2-2 TRBD1 TRBV7-6
CASSLSRWRATGANTEAFF TGTGCCAGCAGTTTAAGTAGATGGAGGGCGACAGGGGCGAACACTGAAGCTTTCTTT - TRBJ1-1 TRBD1 TRBV27
CASSTRQGASSYNEQFF TGTGCCAGCAGCACCAGACAGGGGGCGAGCTCCTACAATGAGCAGTTCTTC few TRBJ2-1 TRBD1 TRBV7-8
CSAGGGRNQPQHF TGCAGTGCAGGGGGGGGAAGGAATCAGCCCCAGCATTTT once TRBJ1-5 - TRBV20-1
CSADHSSGNTIYF TGCAGCGCCGACCATTCCTCTGGAAACACCATATATTTT few TRBJ1-3 - TRBV29-1
CAWSLRNEVPAFF TGTGCCTGGAGTCTCAGGAACGAAGTTCCGGCTTTCTTT - TRBJ1-1 - TRBV30
CAIRRGDSPLHF TGTGCCATCAGACGGGGGGATTCACCCCTCCACTTT - TRBJ1-6 - TRBV10-3
CASSARWGSSYEQYF TGTGCCAGCAGCGCAAGGTGGGGTTCCTCCTACGAGCAGTACTTC - TRBJ2-7 - TRBV7-8
CSAEMGPRDSPLHF TGCAGTGCTGAGATGGGACCCAGGGATTCACCCCTCCACTTT - TRBJ1-6 - TRBV20-1
CASNRNTGELFF TGTGCCAGCAACAGGAACACCGGGGAGCTGTTTTTT large TRBJ2-2 - TRBV2
CASSTPLGQRAEAFF TGTGCCAGCAGTACCCCTCTTGGACAGCGGGCTGAAGCTTTCTTT few TRBJ1-1 - TRBV28
CASSSEPGTGGNGYTF TGTGCCAGCAGTTCCGAACCCGGGACAGGGGGAAATGGCTACACCTTC - TRBJ1-2 TRBD1 TRBV28
CSARDSGGSGAEAFF TGCAGTGCTAGAGATTCGGGGGGTTCGGGGGCCGAAGCTTTCTTT few TRBJ1-1 - TRBV20-1
CASSSRYSGELFF TGTGCCAGCAGCTCCCGTTATTCCGGGGAGCTGTTTTTT - TRBJ2-2 - TRBV11-3
CASSLDQGMKLDGYTF TGTGCCAGCAGCTTAGACCAGGGAATGAAACTAGATGGCTACACCTTC - TRBJ1-2 - TRBV11-3
CASSLDGLMNTEAFF TGTGCCAGCAGCCTAGACGGTCTAATGAACACTGAAGCTTTCTTT - TRBJ1-1 - TRBV7-2
CASSPMAGSNQPQHF TGTGCCAGCAGTCCGATGGCAGGGAGCAATCAGCCCCAGCATTTT once TRBJ1-5 - TRBV6-1